Presented here are 21 T cell receptor beta chains from one specimen sequenced in a study of blood T cell repertoires in COVID-19. Sequenced by immunoSEQ multiplex PCR; TCRdb stores in-frame clones only, minus some. The data hold some 120,000 clones, with under 95% observed a single time. The material sequenced was peripheral blood. Receptors originate from a man aged 50 to 59 with active COVID-19.

The chain recombines TRBV4-1 with TRBJ1-4, with D unresolved. V was shortened by 0 bases and J by 1 base, with 9 bases between the two germline ends. CDR1 and CDR2 (germline): MGHRA, YSYEKL. The CDR3 runs to 16 residues. In nucleotides, the CDR3 is TGCGCCAGCAGCCAAGAAACGGGGAGAACTAATGAAAAACTGTTTTTT. Protein sequence: CASSQETGRTNEKLFF.

The chain joins TRBV3-1 (or the pseudogene TRBV3-2) to TRBJ1-1; TRBD1 agrees at 11 bases. Germline V gene data show CDR1 as LGHDT and CDR2 as YNNKEL (reference sequence). Trimming at V came to 5 bases and at J to 3 bases, leaving 2 bases not matched to a gene. The CDR3 consists of 14 residues. The CDR3 DNA follows: TGTGCCAGCAGCACGGGACAGGGGGACACTGAAGCTTTCTTT. Translating it yields CASSTGQGDTEAFF.

The chain recombines TRBV18 with TRBJ2-1, with D perhaps matching TRBD2 (8 bases). CDR3 length: 18 amino acids. V was pared by 6 bases and J by 7 bases, with 28 bases between. CDR1 and CDR2 (germline): KGHSH, LQKENI. The CDR3 DNA reads TGTGCCAGCTCCCAACAGGGGAATGTCGGCGGGAGGTTGAATGAGCAGTTCTTC. Its translation is CASSQQGNVGGRLNEQFF.

This chain uses TRBV5-4 with TRBJ1-3, with D possibly TRBD1 on 6 matching bases. Germline CDR1 reads SGHNT; CDR2 reads YYREEE (reference sequence). Trimming removed 2 bases from V and 4 bases from J, with 13 bases in between. The CDR3 totals 15 residues. This CDR3 reads CASSLQGRQGNTIYF. CDR3 sequence (DNA): TGTGCCAGCAGCTTACAGGGACGCCAGGGAAACACCATATATTTT.

J is TRBJ1-4 and V is TRBV7-2, with 9 bases lining up with TRBD1. The germline gives CDR1 SGHTA, CDR2 FQGNSA. This CDR3 spans 14 amino acids. After removal of 5 bases from V and 7 bases from J, the junction contained 5 bases not matched to a gene. The chain's CDR3 is CASSPDRGGEKLFF. As DNA, the CDR3 is TGTGCCAGCAGCCCGGACAGGGGAGGTGAAAAACTGTTTTTT.

In DNA, the CDR3 is TGCGCCAGCAGTCACGGGACGGGGGAGAGGGGAGAGCAGTACGTC. Translation gives CASSHGTGERGEQYV. This chain joins TRBV5-1 and TRBJ2-7; TRBD2 is a possible D gene (6 bases). The V end lost 5 bases, the J end lost 7 bases, and 22 bases lay between the germline ends. CDR3 length: 15 residues. Germline CDR1 and CDR2: SGHRS and YFSETQ.

The V and J genes are TRBV5-1 and TRBJ2-1; D remains unclear. The CDR3 totals 14 residues. V gave up 5 bases and J gave up 6 bases, with 15 bases separating them. The germline V gene encodes CDR1 SGHRS and CDR2 YFSETQ. For the CDR3, the DNA is TGCGCCAGCAGTTTTAATGGAGTTAGCAATGAGCAGTTCTTC. Translating gives CASSFNGVSNEQFF.

The chain recombines TRBV6-1 with TRBJ2-3, with 9 bases that match TRBD2. The CDR3 totals 16 residues. Trimming at V came to 0 bases and at J to 3 bases, leaving 4 bases not matched to a gene. CDR1 is MNHNS, CDR2 SASEGT, per germline. CDR3 amino acids: CASSEAAGGPTDTQYF. In DNA form, the CDR3 reads TGTGCCAGCAGTGAAGCGGCGGGAGGGCCGACAGATACGCAGTATTTT.

The gene calls are TRBV4-1 and TRBJ2-7, with unresolved D. Trimming pared 1 base from V and 2 bases from J, leaving 3 bases between. In germline, CDR1 is MGHRA, CDR2 YSYEKL. The CDR3 is 12 residues long. CDR3 sequence: CASSQGPYEQYF. CDR3 sequence (DNA): TGCGCCAGCAGCCAAGGGCCCTACGAGCAGTACTTC.

The chain employs TRBV25-1 and TRBJ2-1; 8 bases match TRBD2. V shed 6 bases and J 4 bases; nucleotides not matched to a gene: 5. This CDR3 has 14 residues. The germline CDR1 and CDR2 sequences are MGHDK and SYGVNS. CDR3 coding DNA: TGTGCCAGCAGAACTAGCGGAGAATACAATGAGCAGTTCTTC. Translating it yields CASRTSGEYNEQFF. Variable domain in full (rest from reference TRBV25-1 and TRBJ2-1): EADIYQTPRYLVIGTGKKITLECSQTMGHDKMYWYQQDPGMELHLIHYSYGVNSTEKGDLSSESTVSRIRTEHFPLTLESARPSHTSQYLCASRTSGEYNEQFFGPGTRLTVL.

The chain carries TRBV7-8 and TRBJ2-7, with 9 bases aligning to TRBD2. This CDR3 is built from 14 residues. V was clipped by 8 bases and J by 1 base; unmatched bases: 6. The germline V gene has CDR1 SGHVS and CDR2 FQNEAQ. CDR3 coding DNA: TGTGCCAGCCGAAAGGCGGGAGGGTCCTACGAGCAGTACGTC. It translates to CASRKAGGSYEQYV.

V usage is TRBV4-2 and J usage is TRBJ2-3, with 10 bases lining up with TRBD2. Germline lookup yields CDR1 LGHNA and CDR2 YNFKEQ. The length of the CDR3 is 17 residues. J lost 5 bases, V lost 0 bases, and 8 bases had no gene match. CDR3 residues: CASSQERSGRVGDTQYF. CDR3 DNA sequence: TGTGCCAGCAGCCAAGAACGGAGCGGGAGGGTAGGAGATACGCAGTATTTT.

The V gene is TRBV9, the J gene TRBJ1-2, with a weak D call TRBD1 (6 bases). Germline V gene data show CDR1 as SGDLS and CDR2 as YYNGEE. The CDR3 has 14 residues. V lost 0 bases and J lost 4, with 10 bases in between. In DNA form, the CDR3 reads TGTGCCAGCAGCGTAGACTGGGGGCCCTATGGCTACACCTTC. Translated, it gives CASSVDWGPYGYTF. The whole variable domain, filled in from reference TRBV9 and TRBJ1-2, reads DSGVTQTPKHLITATGQRVTLRCSPRSGDLSVYWYQQSLDQGLQFLIQYYNGEERAKGNILERFSAQQFPDLHSELNLSSLELGDSALYFCASSVDWGPYGYTFGSGTRLTVV.

The V gene is TRBV2, the J gene TRBJ1-1; weak D call: TRBD1 (6 bases). V lost 5 bases to trimming and J lost 5 bases, with 12 bases between them. The CDR3 covers 13 residues. Germline V gene sequence: CDR1 SNHLY, CDR2 FYNNEI. The CDR3 loop is CASSTQGGTEAFF. The CDR3 DNA is TGTGCCAGCAGTACCCAAGGGGGAACTGAAGCTTTCTTT. Drawing the rest from reference TRBV2 and TRBJ1-1, the complete variable domain is EPEVTQTPSHQVTQMGQEVILRCVPISNHLYFYWYRQILGQKVEFLVSFYNNEISEKSEIFDDQFSVERPDGSNFTLKIRSTKLEDSAMYFCASSTQGGTEAFFGQGTRLTVV.

This chain links TRBV5-1 with TRBJ2-1; TRBD2 matches at 8 bases. CDR3 length: 16 amino acids. Per germline, CDR1 SGHRS and CDR2 YFSETQ. J lost 2 bases, V lost 4 bases, and 8 bases had no gene match. CDR3 protein: CASSPVTGGPYNEQFF. DNA for the CDR3: TGCGCCAGCAGCCCCGTGACGGGGGGGCCCTACAATGAGCAGTTCTTC.

The rearrangement uses TRBV7-2 and TRBJ2-7, with 12 bases aligning to TRBD2. Losses at the gene ends were 1 base for V and 1 base for J; bases not matched to a gene: 5. Germline CDR1 is SGHTA and CDR2 is FQGNSA. The CDR3 runs to 17 residues. CDR3 protein: CASSLGLAGALSYEQYF. CDR3 sequence (DNA): TGTGCCAGCAGCTTAGGACTAGCGGGGGCCTTATCCTACGAGCAGTACTTC. Full variable domain (remainder filled in from reference TRBV7-2 and TRBJ2-7): GAGVSQSPSNKVTEKGKDVELRCDPISGHTALYWYRQSLGQGLEFLIYFQGNSAPDKSGLPSDRFSAERTGGSVSTLTIQRTQQEDSAVYLCASSLGLAGALSYEQYFGPGTRLTVT.

The rearrangement uses TRBV2 and TRBJ2-3; 8 bases are shared with TRBD2. The length of the CDR3 is 15 residues. Losses at the gene ends were 7 bases for V and 0 bases for J; bases not matched to a gene: 6. Germline-derived CDR1 and CDR2 are SNHLY and FYNNEI. CDR3 DNA: TGTGCCAGCAACCGACTAGCGACTAGCACAGATACGCAGTATTTT. Its protein is CASNRLATSTDTQYF.

V gene TRBV19 combines with J gene TRBJ2-1; TRBD1 matches 10 bases. V dropped 5 bases and J dropped 3; count of bases not matched to a gene: 4. Germline CDR1 LNHDA, CDR2 SQIVND (reference sequence). This CDR3 is 15 amino acids long. DNA for the CDR3: TGTGCCAGTAGTTCGGGACAGGGGCTCTACAATGAGCAGTTCTTC. It is translated as CASSSGQGLYNEQFF.

This chain connects TRBV5-6 to TRBJ2-3; the D is unclear. This CDR3 comprises 12 residues. Germline V lookup: CDR1 SGHDT, CDR2 YYEEEE. The V end was cut by 5 bases, the J end by 4 bases, with 8 bases between. CDR3 region: CASRLVADTQYF. CDR3 nucleotides: TGTGCCAGCAGATTAGTCGCAGATACGCAGTATTTT.

The chain has TRBV7-2 and TRBJ1-2, with a weak D call TRBD1 (5 bases). This CDR3 comprises 14 residues. V lost 6 bases to trimming and J lost 4 bases, with 15 bases between them. The germline V gene has CDR1 SGHTA and CDR2 FQGNSA. The CDR3: CASRSPGRAYGYTF. The CDR3 nucleotides are TGTGCCAGCAGGTCTCCGGGCAGGGCCTATGGCTACACCTTC.

This rearrangement joins TRBV11-1 to TRBJ2-5, with 10 bases fitting TRBD1. Per the germline V gene, CDR1 is SGHAT and CDR2 is FQDESV (reference sequence). Germline trimming cut 4 bases from V and 0 bases from J; bases unmatched to any gene: 2. CDR3 length equals 15 residues. CDR3 in amino acids: CASSWGQGYQETQYF. DNA of the CDR3: TGTGCCAGCAGCTGGGGACAGGGGTACCAAGAGACCCAGTACTTC.